These 14 T cell receptor beta chains came from one sample sequenced in a study of PD-L1 blockade in urothelial cancer. Time point described: peripheral blood 6 weeks after treatment start. Generated by immunoSEQ multiplex PCR, the TCRdb table keeps only in-frame clones and is missing some. The sample yields roughly 100,000 clones, approximately 87% seen once. The specimen comprised PBMCs, sampled around atezolizumab (anti-PD-L1) treatment. The source of these receptors is a man in his 70s with urothelial cancer.

The chain has TRBV6-1 and TRBJ2-5; TRBD1 might be the D (6 bases). Per germline, CDR1 MNHNS and CDR2 SASEGT. V lost 6 bases and J 5 bases, leaving 16 bases between the germline ends. The CDR3 consists of 14 residues. The CDR3: CASSLDRLGETQYF. CDR3 DNA sequence: TGTGCCAGCAGCCTTGACAGGCTGGGGGAGACCCAGTACTTC.

The V call is TRBV30, the J call TRBJ2-3; 11 nucleotides line up with TRBD2. J was trimmed by 0 bases and V by 0 bases; bases with no gene match: 14. The CDR3 is made up of 20 amino acids. Germline assignment: CDR1 GTSNPN and CDR2 SVGIG (reference sequence). Here the CDR3 DNA reads TGTGCCTGGAGTGTGCGACGAGGTTACACTAGCGGGAGAAGCACAGATACGCAGTATTTT. Residues: CAWSVRRGYTSGRSTDTQYF.

CDR3 DNA: TGTGCCAGCAGCACACTAGTAGGGACAGATACGCAGTATTTT. Its translation: CASSTLVGTDTQYF. The chain employs TRBV5-8 and TRBJ2-3, with D maybe TRBD2 (5 bases). Germline V CDR1 and CDR2: SGHTS, YDEGEE. The CDR3 sequence is 14 residues long. V was cut by 4 bases and J by 3 bases, with 12 bases left in between.

This clone appeared a single time. This chain's CDR3 is CASSLDGAGAGYGYTF. The CDR3 nucleotides read TGTGCCAGCAGCTTAGATGGGGCAGGGGCTGGATATGGCTACACCTTC. The chain combines TRBV7-9 with TRBJ1-2; a weak D match, TRBD1 (6 bases). The V end was cut by 1 base, the J end by 5 bases, with 17 bases between. The CDR3 runs 16 residues. Germline CDR1 SEHNR, CDR2 FQNEAQ (reference sequence). The full variable domain, rest sourced from reference TRBV7-9 and TRBJ1-2, is DTGVSQNPRHKITKRGQNVTFRCDPISEHNRLYWYRQTLGQGPEFLTYFQNEAQLEKSRLLSDRFSAERPKGSFSTLEIQRTEQGDSAMYLCASSLDGAGAGYGYTFGSGTRLTVV.

A few counts support this clone. V and J are TRBV18 and TRBJ1-2, with D perhaps matching TRBD1 (6 bases). This CDR3 contains 14 residues. V dropped 5 bases and J dropped 2 bases, with 12 bases sitting between them. Germline V lookup: CDR1 KGHSH, CDR2 LQKENI. CDR3 in amino acids: CASSLDSLNYGYTF. The CDR3 DNA reads as TGTGCCAGCTCATTGGACAGCCTAAACTATGGCTACACCTTC.

The J gene is TRBJ1-2, the V gene TRBV25-1, with TRBD1 matching 7 bases. After removal of 1 base from V and 7 bases from J, the junction contained 3 bases not matched to a gene. The length of the CDR3 is 13 residues. Germline V gives CDR1 MGHDK, CDR2 SYGVNS. CDR3 coding DNA: TGTGCCAGCAGTGAATTGGCAGGGGGTGGCTACACCTTC. Its protein product is CASSELAGGGYTF.

The chain carries TRBV5-6 and TRBJ1-1; 7 bases match TRBD1. Germline loops: CDR1 SGHDT, CDR2 YYEEEE. The CDR3 sequence is 14 residues long. V shed 0 bases and J 1 base; nucleotides not matched to a gene: 0. This chain's CDR3 is CASSLDRGNTEAFF. Here the CDR3 DNA reads TGTGCCAGCAGCTTGGACAGGGGGAACACTGAAGCTTTCTTT.

CDR3 nucleotides: TGTGCCAGCAGCTCCCTCAATGAGCAGTTCTTC. Amino acids: CASSSLNEQFF. The chain joins TRBV7-2 to TRBJ2-1; D is uncertain. The V gene's germline CDR1 is SGHTA and CDR2 FQGNSA. The ends were cut back, 4 bases at V and 6 bases at J, with 4 bases in the middle. This CDR3 is 11 amino acids long.

This clone was found a few times. The genes are TRBV5-6 and TRBJ2-7; unclear D gene. Trimming removed 2 bases from V and 3 bases from J, with 12 bases in between. Germline CDR1 is SGHDT and CDR2 is YYEEEE. The CDR3 spans 14 residues. This CDR3 reads CASSFATANYEQYF. As DNA, the CDR3 is TGTGCCAGCAGCTTTGCTACCGCGAACTACGAGCAGTACTTC. The variable domain in full, with the rest retrieved from reference TRBV5-6 and TRBJ2-7, is DAGVTQSPTHLIKTRGQQVTLRCSPKSGHDTVSWYQQALGQGPQFIFQYYEEEERQRGNFPDRFSGHQFPNYSSELNVNALLLGDSALYLCASSFATANYEQYFGPGTRLTVT.

The chain recombines TRBV7-2 with TRBJ2-5; 10 bases are a match to TRBD2. The CDR3 is made up of 17 amino acids. The V and J ends lost 4 bases and 5 bases, in that order; junction bases with no gene match: 13. Per the germline V gene, CDR1 is SGHTA and CDR2 is FQGNSA. In nucleotides, the CDR3 is TGTGCCAGCAGCTCTCGGTTGGGCCTAGCGGGAGAGGAGACCCAGTACTTC. This gives the protein CASSSRLGLAGEETQYF.

Here the CDR3 DNA reads TGTGCCACCCGGGACTTTTACAATAATTCACCCCTCCACTTT. The encoded protein is CATRDFYNNSPLHF. The chain is built from TRBV2 and TRBJ1-6, with D maybe TRBD1 (5 bases). CDR1 and CDR2 from the germline V gene are SNHLY and FYNNEI. Trimming shortened V by 10 bases and J by 5 bases, and 15 bases separated the two germline ends. CDR3 size: 14 residues.

This rearrangement joins TRBV6-5 to TRBJ2-3, with 7 bases aligning to TRBD1. CDR1 and CDR2 (germline): MNHEY, SVGAGI. The ends lost 6 bases at V and 0 bases at J; junction bases unmatched: 6. The CDR3 runs 15 residues. CDR3 protein: CASSFGTASTDTQYF. The CDR3 region has the DNA TGTGCCAGCAGCTTCGGGACAGCTAGCACAGATACGCAGTATTTT.

The chain employs TRBV4-2 and TRBJ2-1; the D gene is possibly TRBD2 (6 bases). CDR1 LGHNA and CDR2 YNFKEQ come from the germline V gene. Trimming left V 1 base short and J 7 bases short, with 17 bases between. The CDR3 runs 16 residues. CDR3 DNA sequence: TGTGCCAGCAGCCAAGGGTACCGGGACTTGGAGAATGAGCAGTTCTTC. Protein: CASSQGYRDLENEQFF.

V gene TRBV10-2 combines with J gene TRBJ1-3, with D possibly being TRBD1 (5 bases). V shed 3 bases and J shed 0 bases, with 12 bases lying between them. Germline V lookup: CDR1 WSHSY, CDR2 SAAADI. CDR3 length: 16 residues. In DNA form, the CDR3 reads TGCGCCAGCAGTGAAGACAGACTCCACTCTGGAAACACCATATATTTT. Translated: CASSEDRLHSGNTIYF.